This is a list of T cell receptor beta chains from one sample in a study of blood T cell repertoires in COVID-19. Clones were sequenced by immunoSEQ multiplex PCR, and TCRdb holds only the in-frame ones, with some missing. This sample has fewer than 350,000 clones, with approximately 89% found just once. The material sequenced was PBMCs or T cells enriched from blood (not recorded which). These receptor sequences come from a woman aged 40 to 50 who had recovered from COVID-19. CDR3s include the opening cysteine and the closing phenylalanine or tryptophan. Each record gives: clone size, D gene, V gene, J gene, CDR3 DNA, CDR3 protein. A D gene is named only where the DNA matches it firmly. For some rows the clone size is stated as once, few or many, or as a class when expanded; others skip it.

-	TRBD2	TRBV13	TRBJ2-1	TGTGCCAGCAGCTTAGGCCTAGCGGGGGGGCGAAGCAATGAGCAGTTCTTC	CASSLGLAGGRSNEQFF
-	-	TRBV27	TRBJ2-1	TGTGCCAGCAGTTTTAGTAGTCCGGGTGAGCAGTTCTTC	CASSFSSPGEQFF
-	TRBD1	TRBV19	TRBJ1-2	TGTGCCAGTAGCACTAGGACAGGGAACGGCTACACCTTC	CASSTRTGNGYTF
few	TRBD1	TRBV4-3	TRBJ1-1	TGCGCCAGCAGCCAGAACATGGCCAGGCAGGGGGACACTGAAGCTTTCTTT	CASSQNMARQGDTEAFF
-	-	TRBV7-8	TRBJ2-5	TGTGCCAGCAGCTTACTTGGGCTGGAGACCCAGTACTTC	CASSLLGLETQYF
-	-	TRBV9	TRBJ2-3	TGTGCCAGCAGCCCAAAGGGGGGAGGGGCAGATACGCAGTATTTT	CASSPKGGGADTQYF
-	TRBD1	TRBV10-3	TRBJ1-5	TGTGCCATCAGTGAAATGACAGGGGGCAATCAGCCCCAGCATTTT	CAISEMTGGNQPQHF
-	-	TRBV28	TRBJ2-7	TGTGCCAGCAGGCTACAGGGATCCTACGAGCAGTACTTC	CASRLQGSYEQYF
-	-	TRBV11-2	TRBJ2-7	TGTGCCAGCAGCTTAGGTCGGGGAACCCCCTCCTACGAGCAGTACTTC	CASSLGRGTPSYEQYF
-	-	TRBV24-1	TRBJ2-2	TGTGCCACAGGCAGACAGGGAGGCACCGGGGAGCTGTTTTTT	CATGRQGGTGELFF
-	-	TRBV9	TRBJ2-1	TGTGCCAGCTCAGAGGGCAATGAGCAGTTCTTC	CASSEGNEQFF
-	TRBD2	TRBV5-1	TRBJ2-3	TGCGCCAGCAGCTTGGCTCTAGCGGGAGGAATAGATACGCAGTATTTT	CASSLALAGGIDTQYF
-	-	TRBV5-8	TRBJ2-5	TGTGCCGGCCACGGCCGGGGGGTCAGGGGAGAGACCCAGTACTTC	CAGHGRGVRGETQYF
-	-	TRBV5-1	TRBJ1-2	TGCGCCAGCAGCTTAGGAGGGGAGCACTATGGCTACACCTTC	CASSLGGEHYGYTF
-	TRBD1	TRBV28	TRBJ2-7	TGTGCCAGCCAAAAACAGGGGTCCTACGAGCAGTACTTC	CASQKQGSYEQYF
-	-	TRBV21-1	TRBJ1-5	TGTGCCAGCAGCAAATCAGACAGCCATCAGCCCCAGCATTTT	CASSKSDSHQPQHF
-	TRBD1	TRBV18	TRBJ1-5	TGTGCCAGCTCAGCCGACAGGGGGGATAGCAATCAGCCCCAGCATTTT	CASSADRGDSNQPQHF
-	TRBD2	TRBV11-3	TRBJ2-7	TGTGCCAGCAGTACCCGGACTAGCGGGTTGTACGAGCAGTACTTC	CASSTRTSGLYEQYF
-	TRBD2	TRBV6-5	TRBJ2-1	TGTGCCAGCAGATTATCGGGGGGGGCGTATGAGCAGTTCTTC	CASRLSGGAYEQFF